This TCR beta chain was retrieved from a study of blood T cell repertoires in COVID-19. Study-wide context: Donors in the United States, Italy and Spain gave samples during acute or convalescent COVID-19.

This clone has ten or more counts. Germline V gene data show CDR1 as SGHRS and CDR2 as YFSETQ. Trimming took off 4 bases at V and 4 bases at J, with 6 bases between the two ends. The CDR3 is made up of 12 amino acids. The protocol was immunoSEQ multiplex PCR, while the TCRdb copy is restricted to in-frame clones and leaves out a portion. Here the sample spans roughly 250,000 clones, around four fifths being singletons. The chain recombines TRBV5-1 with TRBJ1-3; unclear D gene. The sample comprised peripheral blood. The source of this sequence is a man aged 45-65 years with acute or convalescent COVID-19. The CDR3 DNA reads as TGCGCCAGCAGCCCGGGAGGAAACACCATATATTTT. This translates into CASSPGGNTIYF.